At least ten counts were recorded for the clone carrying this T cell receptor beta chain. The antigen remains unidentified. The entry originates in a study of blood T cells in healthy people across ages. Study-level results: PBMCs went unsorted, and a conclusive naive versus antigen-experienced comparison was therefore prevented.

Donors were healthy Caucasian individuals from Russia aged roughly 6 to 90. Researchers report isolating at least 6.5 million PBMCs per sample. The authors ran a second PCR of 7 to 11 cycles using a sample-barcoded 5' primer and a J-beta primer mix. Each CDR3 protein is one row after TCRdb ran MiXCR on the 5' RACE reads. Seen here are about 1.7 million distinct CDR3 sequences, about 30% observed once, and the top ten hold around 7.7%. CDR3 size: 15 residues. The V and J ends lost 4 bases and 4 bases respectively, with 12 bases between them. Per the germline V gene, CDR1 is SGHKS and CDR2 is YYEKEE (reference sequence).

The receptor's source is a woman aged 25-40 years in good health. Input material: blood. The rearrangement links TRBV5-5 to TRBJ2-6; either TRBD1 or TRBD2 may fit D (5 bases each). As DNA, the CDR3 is TGTGCCAGCAGCCCCATGAGGGACGGGGCCAACGTCCTGACTTTC. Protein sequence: CASSPMRDGANVLTF.